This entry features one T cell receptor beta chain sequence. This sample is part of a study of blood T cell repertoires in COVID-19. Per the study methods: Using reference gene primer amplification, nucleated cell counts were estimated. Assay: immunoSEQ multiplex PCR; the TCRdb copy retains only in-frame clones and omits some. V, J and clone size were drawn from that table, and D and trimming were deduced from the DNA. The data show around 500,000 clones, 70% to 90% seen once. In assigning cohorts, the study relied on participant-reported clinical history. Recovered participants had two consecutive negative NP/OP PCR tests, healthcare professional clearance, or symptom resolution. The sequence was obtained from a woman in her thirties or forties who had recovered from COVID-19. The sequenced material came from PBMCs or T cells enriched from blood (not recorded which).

This chain's CDR3 is CASRQAGQGYGYTF. For the CDR3, the DNA is TGTGCCAGCAGGCAAGCGGGACAGGGCTATGGCTACACCTTC. The chain carries TRBV27 and TRBJ1-2; 9 positions match TRBD1. This CDR3 spans 14 amino acids. CDR1 and CDR2 from the germline V gene are MNHEY and SMNVEV (reference sequence). V gave up 6 bases and J gave up 4 bases; unmatched junction bases: 6.